Presented here are 31 T cell receptor beta chains from one specimen sequenced in a study of spatial heterogeneity in lung cancer. Time point given: blood at routine non-recurrence follow-up after resection. The study sequenced unsorted whole RNA from tumor, nontumor lung or frozen PBMC. In TCRdb, the 5' RACE reads were re-called with MiXCR into one record per CDR3 protein. The top ten clones hold 16% of a sample with around 110,000 distinct CDR3 sequences, more than 9% of them seen once. The source was PBMCs, collected at follow-up. These receptors came from a male donor with early-stage non-small cell lung cancer.

The chain combines TRBV2 with TRBJ2-1; D unresolved. The CDR3 totals 16 residues. V lost 0 bases to trimming and J lost 7 bases, with 16 bases between them. In germline, CDR1 is SNHLY, CDR2 FYNNEI. The CDR3 nucleotides read TGTGCCAGCAGTGAAGCACGGACCCTCCTCGGTAATGAGCAGTTCTTC. Protein product: CASSEARTLLGNEQFF. The variable domain in full, with the rest retrieved from reference TRBV2 and TRBJ2-1, is EPEVTQTPSHQVTQMGQEVILRCVPISNHLYFYWYRQILGQKVEFLVSFYNNEISEKSEIFDDQFSVERPDGSNFTLKIRSTKLEDSAMYFCASSEARTLLGNEQFFGPGTRLTVL.

This clonotype was detected only a few times. The chain combines TRBV5-1 with TRBJ2-3, with 13 bases identical to TRBD2. The V gene end was trimmed by 4 bases and the J gene end by 1 base; junction bases not matched to a gene: 3. The CDR3 runs 16 residues. Germline values: CDR1 SGHRS, CDR2 YFSETQ. CDR3 in DNA: TGCGCCAGCAGCGCAGGGACTAGCGGGGGCACAGATACGCAGTATTTT. Protein product: CASSAGTSGGTDTQYF.

At least ten counts were recorded for this clonotype. This chain links TRBV20-1 with TRBJ1-2; D ambiguous. Germline V CDR1 and CDR2: DFQATT, SNEGSKA (reference sequence). The ends were cut back, 0 bases at V and 7 bases at J, with 9 bases in the middle. CDR3 size: 12 residues. The CDR3 protein is CSARDRPSGYTF. The CDR3 DNA is TGCAGTGCTAGAGATAGGCCAAGTGGCTACACCTTC.

This clonotype was picked up many times. V is TRBV7-8 and J is TRBJ1-5; perhaps TRBD1 as D (5 bases). The CDR3 is 14 amino acids. Trimming cost V 5 bases and J 11 bases, with 19 bases left between them. CDR1 is SGHVS, CDR2 FQNEAQ, per germline. DNA of the CDR3: TGTGCCAGCAGCCAGCCCGGGAGACGGGGCGCCCAGCATTTT. This sequence encodes CASSQPGRRGAQHF.

This clonotype was picked up a small number of times. This chain joins TRBV24-1 and TRBJ2-3, with D possibly TRBD1 on 6 matching bases. The CDR3 length is 15 residues. V was shortened by 1 base and J by 3 bases, with 10 bases between the two germline ends. Germline V gene sequence: CDR1 KGHDR, CDR2 SFDVKD. The CDR3: CATSDFAGATDTQYF. The CDR3 coding sequence is TGTGCCACCAGTGATTTTGCAGGGGCGACAGATACGCAGTATTTT.

This clonotype was seen a handful of times. J is TRBJ1-6 and V is TRBV30, with no clear D. Germline V lookup: CDR1 GTSNPN, CDR2 SVGIG (reference sequence). The CDR3 is 15 residues long. Trimming pared 3 bases from V and 0 bases from J, leaving 9 bases between. CDR3 coding DNA: TGTGCCTGGAGGGCTGCTAGCTCCTATAATTCACCCCTCCACTTT. Its protein product is CAWRAASSYNSPLHF.

This clonotype has at least ten counts. The rearrangement joins TRBV7-8 to TRBJ1-1, with D possibly being TRBD1 (6 bases). Trimming stripped 1 base from V and 4 bases from J, with 16 bases between. This CDR3 spans 16 amino acids. CDR1 and CDR2 (germline): SGHVS, FQNEAQ. The chain's CDR3 is CASSLDFRGRITEAFF. Written as DNA, the CDR3 is TGTGCCAGCAGCTTAGATTTCAGGGGAAGGATCACTGAAGCTTTCTTT.

This clonotype has only a few counts. The rearrangement uses TRBV5-1 and TRBJ2-4; 7 positions match TRBD2. This CDR3 has 14 amino acids. V lost 1 base to trimming and J lost 3 bases; unmatched junction nucleotides: 1. The germline CDR1 and CDR2 sequences are SGHRS and YFSETQ. The CDR3 protein is CASSLRGVKNIQYF. The CDR3 coding sequence is TGCGCCAGCAGCTTGCGGGGGGTCAAAAACATTCAGTACTTC.

This clonotype was seen many times. J is TRBJ2-3 and V is TRBV2; 8 bases are a match to TRBD1. Trimming at V came to 4 bases and at J to 5 bases, leaving 8 bases not matched to a gene. The CDR3 consists of 15 residues. Germline V gene data show CDR1 as SNHLY and CDR2 as FYNNEI. For the CDR3, the DNA is TGTGCCAGCAGTGGTCGGTCAGGGGGCCAAGATACGCAGTATTTT. It translates to CASSGRSGGQDTQYF.

The rearrangement links TRBV4-3 to TRBJ1-2; tentative D call: TRBD1 (5 bases). This CDR3 has 16 amino acids. Germline CDR1 reads LGHNA; CDR2 reads YSLEER. V was clipped by 3 bases and J by 4 bases, with 18 bases between them. The CDR3 loop reads CASSHETWGTTYGYTF. CDR3 coding DNA: TGCGCCAGCAGCCATGAAACGTGGGGGACCACCTATGGCTACACCTTC.

This clonotype was counted between two and nine times. The conserved final phenylalanine or tryptophan is absent from the CDR3, which likely points to a read error. The DNA is left out, because the CDR3 cannot be placed on it with certainty; the CDR3 is given as TCRdb lists it. The chain carries TRBV28 and TRBJ1-1; the table's D call of TRBD1 was not tested on the DNA. Germline-derived CDR1 and CDR2 are MDHEN and SYDVKM. The CDR3 length equals 10 residues, ends included. This chain's CDR3 is CASSLWGARG.

This clonotype was observed a few times. V and J are TRBV7-9 and TRBJ2-3; tentatively, D is TRBD1 (5 bases). Per germline, CDR1 SEHNR and CDR2 FQNEAQ (reference sequence). V dropped 5 bases and J dropped 3 bases, with 9 bases sitting between them. The CDR3 contains 13 residues. DNA of the CDR3: TGTGCCAGCAGCGTTTCAGGGACAGATACGCAGTATTTT. Encoded protein: CASSVSGTDTQYF.

V usage is TRBV29-1 and J usage is TRBJ2-5; D possibly matches TRBD1 or TRBD2 (5 bases each). V lost 6 bases to trimming and J lost 5 bases, with 13 bases between them. The CDR3 extends over 12 amino acids. Germline CDR1 and CDR2: SQVTM and ANQGSEA. The DNA of the CDR3 is TGCAGCGTCTCGGGGCTGCAGGAGACCCAGTACTTC. Residues: CSVSGLQETQYF.

This clonotype came up a few times. The CDR3 nucleotides read TGTGCCAGCAGCCCCACCCCCGGGACAGCGAGATGGGCTGAAGCTTTCTTT. This sequence encodes CASSPTPGTARWAEAFF. V usage is TRBV3-1 and J usage is TRBJ1-1, with 7 bases that match TRBD1. Germline loops: CDR1 LGHDT, CDR2 YNNKEL (reference sequence). V lost 4 bases to trimming and J lost 6 bases; unmatched junction nucleotides: 17. The CDR3 has 17 amino acids.

This clonotype was observed once. The rearrangement links TRBV28 to TRBJ2-7; D ambiguous. Deletions cut 6 bases from V and 4 bases from J, with 7 bases between. This CDR3 is 11 amino acids long. Germline assignment: CDR1 MDHEN and CDR2 SYDVKM. In DNA, the CDR3 is TGTGCCAGCAGGGCAGGTTACGAGCAGTACTTC. Encoded protein: CASRAGYEQYF.

This clonotype was counted many times. The chain joins TRBV27 to TRBJ2-7, with 10 bases matching TRBD1. Germline V lookup: CDR1 MNHEY, CDR2 SMNVEV (reference sequence). The CDR3 contains 12 residues. V dropped 4 bases and J dropped 6; count of bases not matched to a gene: 0. The CDR3 DNA follows: TGTGCCAGCAGTTGGACAGGGGGCGAGCAGTACTTC. Amino acids: CASSWTGGEQYF.

This clonotype was picked up many times. The chain couples TRBV9 to TRBJ2-1; D is unresolved. Germline V CDR1 and CDR2: SGDLS, YYNGEE. The V end was cut by 0 bases, the J end by 2 bases, with 9 bases between. CDR3 length: 15 amino acids. CDR3 nucleotides: TGTGCCAGCAGCGTAGCATTGGGGACCTACAATGAGCAGTTCTTC. Translation: CASSVALGTYNEQFF.

The chain recombines TRBV27 with TRBJ1-1; tentatively, D is TRBD1 (6 bases). V dropped 8 bases and J dropped 3 bases, with 10 bases sitting between them. Per germline, CDR1 MNHEY and CDR2 SMNVEV (reference sequence). The CDR3 has 12 residues. Here the CDR3 reads CASYGGDTEAFF. CDR3 nucleotides: TGTGCCAGCTACGGGGGCGACACTGAAGCTTTCTTT.

The rearrangement uses TRBV28 and TRBJ2-7; 16 bases align to TRBD2. The junction had 2 bases not matched to a gene; V was cut back by 8 bases and J by 1 base. The CDR3 has 15 residues. Looked up from germline, CDR1 is MDHEN and CDR2 is SYDVKM. The CDR3 region has the DNA TGTGCCAGCGGGACTAGCGGGGGGGAATCCTACGAGCAGTACTTC. Residues: CASGTSGGESYEQYF.

This clonotype occurred many times. V is TRBV6-5 and J is TRBJ1-6, with 8 bases that match TRBD1. The CDR3 has 14 residues. The V gene end was trimmed by 6 bases and the J gene end by 10 bases; junction bases not matched to a gene: 8. Germline values: CDR1 MNHEY, CDR2 SVGAGI. CDR3 sequence reads: CASSDRGYRSPLHF. The CDR3 nucleotides are TGTGCCAGCAGCGACAGGGGCTATAGGTCACCCCTCCACTTT.

J is TRBJ1-1 and V is TRBV4-1; D is perhaps TRBD1 (5 bases). The CDR3 consists of 14 residues. CDR1 MGHRA and CDR2 YSYEKL come from the germline V gene. Trimming cost V 6 bases and J 4 bases, with 15 bases left between them. The CDR3 bases are TGCGCCAGCAGAGGGGTCCTTTATGGCACTGAAGCTTTCTTT. Its protein is CASRGVLYGTEAFF.

In the case of this clonotype: It may be a read error: a sequence one base away is much more abundant. J is TRBJ2-2 and V is TRBV7-3; 9 nucleotides match TRBD1. The CDR3 contains 16 residues. Germline-derived CDR1 and CDR2 are SGHTA and FQGTGA. CDR3 sequence reads: CVSSSPGQGTTGELFF. The CDR3 DNA is TGTGTCAGCAGCTCACCGGGACAGGGCACCACCGGGGAGCTGTTTTTT. Variable domain in full (rest from reference TRBV7-3 and TRBJ2-2): GAGVSQTPSNKVTEKGKYVELRCDPISGHTALYWYRQSLGQGPEFLIYFQGTGAADDSGLPNDRFFAVRPEGSVSTLKIQRTERGDSAVYLCVSSSPGQGTTGELFFGEGSRLTVL.

Many counts were recorded for this clonotype. Given the absence of the conserved phenylalanine or tryptophan at the CDR3 end, a read error is likely. The limits of the CDR3 on the DNA are not certain, so only TCRdb's listed CDR3 is given. The V gene is TRBV5-6, the J gene TRBJ2-1; the table's D gene call, TRBD1, was not cross checked with the DNA. In germline, CDR1 is SGHDT, CDR2 YYEEEE. The CDR3 adds up to 13 amino acids, both ends counted. The chain's CDR3 is CASSRRQGSHRSI.

A few counts support this clonotype. In DNA form, the CDR3 reads TGTGCCACCAGTGACTCTTCCGGGACAGCTTTCTACGAGCAGTACTTC. Its translation: CATSDSSGTAFYEQYF. The chain couples TRBV24-1 to TRBJ2-7; 7 bases are a match to TRBD1. V trimming: 4 bases; J trimming: 3 bases; junction bases outside the gene matches: 11. CDR1 is KGHDR, CDR2 SFDVKD, per germline. This CDR3 region has 16 residues.

This sequence joins TRBV7-8 and TRBJ1-6; the D is unclear. CDR1 and CDR2 from the germline V gene are SGHVS and FQNEAQ. V lost 5 bases to trimming and J lost 10 bases, with 12 bases between them. The CDR3 sequence is 13 residues long. The CDR3 loop is CASSLTVESPLHF. In nucleotides, the CDR3 is TGTGCCAGCAGCCTCACAGTGGAGTCACCCCTCCACTTT.

This chain joins TRBV19 and TRBJ1-5; 11 positions match TRBD1. Per germline, CDR1 LNHDA and CDR2 SQIVND (reference sequence). The CDR3 is 16 amino acids. Germline trimming cut 4 bases from V and 7 bases from J; bases unmatched to any gene: 9. The CDR3 sequence: CASSNRDRGYRQPQHF. DNA of the CDR3: TGTGCCAGTAGTAACCGGGACAGGGGGTACAGGCAGCCCCAGCATTTT.

This clonotype was counted a few times. The chain recombines TRBV20-1 with TRBJ2-5; TRBD1 agrees at 7 bases. Germline CDR1 reads DFQATT; CDR2 reads SNEGSKA (reference sequence). J lost 5 bases, V lost 6 bases, and 12 bases had no gene match. The CDR3 is made up of 14 amino acids. CDR3 protein: CSARPGTEMETQYF. The CDR3 coding sequence is TGCAGTGCCCGTCCCGGGACAGAAATGGAGACCCAGTACTTC.

Ten or more counts support this clonotype. V gene TRBV6-2 or TRBV6-3 combines with J gene TRBJ1-2; a possible D gene is TRBD1 (5 bases). This CDR3 has 12 amino acids. Germline values: CDR1 MNHEY, CDR2 SVGEGT. Trimming stripped 8 bases from V and 0 bases from J, with 7 bases between. The CDR3 bases are TGTGCCAGCCAGGGAGCTAACTATGGCTACACCTTC. This encodes CASQGANYGYTF.

This clonotype has at least ten counts. Here the CDR3 DNA reads TGCGCCAGCCGGGACAGACAACACCCAAAACTGTTTTTT. Its translation is CASRDRQHPKLFF. The V and J genes are TRBV10-2 and TRBJ1-4, with TRBD1 matching over 7 bases. In germline, CDR1 is WSHSY, CDR2 SAAADI. V was pared by 8 bases and J by 10 bases, with 10 bases of the junction left unmatched. There are 13 residues in the CDR3.

This clonotype was seen only a few times. The CDR3 loop is CASSSRVMNTEAFF. DNA of the CDR3: TGTGCCAGCAGCTCGCGGGTGATGAACACTGAAGCTTTCTTT. The chain joins TRBV11-3 to TRBJ1-1; D gene ambiguous. CDR3 length: 14 residues. Looked up from germline, CDR1 is SGHNT and CDR2 is YENEEA. Trimming cost V 4 bases and J 0 bases, with 9 bases left between them.

J is TRBJ2-5 and V is TRBV5-6; 11 bases match TRBD2. Germline CDR1 SGHDT, CDR2 YYEEEE. V gave up 3 bases and J gave up 2 bases; unmatched junction bases: 6. The CDR3 contains 16 residues. The CDR3 coding sequence is TGTGCCAGCAGCTCAAACCGACTAGCGGGGCAAGAGACCCAGTACTTC. This encodes CASSSNRLAGQETQYF.